This TCR beta chain is from a study of beta chain features in type 1 diabetes. Study-level background: In all, roughly 98,000,000 sorted cells from all samples were analyzed. General observations from the study: Moderate but significant shortening of TCRB CDR3s was recorded in all four CD4+ subsets from Type 1 diabetes patients.

This clone has a handful of counts. Its antigen remains unidentified. Expressed TCRB transcripts were sequenced, since all the RNA that had been isolated was reverse transcribed. Samples of naive, central memory and regulatory T cells yielded a mean of approximately 3.9 million reads. The protocol was immunoSEQ multiplex PCR, while the TCRdb copy is restricted to in-frame clones and leaves out a portion. This sample yields 200,000 to 250,000 clones, of which 25% to 35% are seen a single time; approximately 4% belongs to the top ten. Sorting with CD45RO/CCR7/CD25/CD127/CD95/CD27 yielded naive, central memory, regulatory and stem-like memory CD4+ cells. Germline V gives CDR1 SGHNT, CDR2 YYREEE (reference sequence). V lost 3 bases to trimming and J lost 0 bases, with 13 bases between them. The CDR3 is 16 residues long.

The TCR was taken from a man aged 25 to 40 in good health. Sequenced: central memory CD4+ T cells from blood. The chain employs TRBV5-4 and TRBJ2-1, with a possible D match to TRBD1 (5 bases). CDR3: CASSSDPQGSYNEQFF. The DNA for the CDR3 is TGTGCCAGCAGCTCGGACCCTCAGGGCTCCTACAATGAGCAGTTCTTC.